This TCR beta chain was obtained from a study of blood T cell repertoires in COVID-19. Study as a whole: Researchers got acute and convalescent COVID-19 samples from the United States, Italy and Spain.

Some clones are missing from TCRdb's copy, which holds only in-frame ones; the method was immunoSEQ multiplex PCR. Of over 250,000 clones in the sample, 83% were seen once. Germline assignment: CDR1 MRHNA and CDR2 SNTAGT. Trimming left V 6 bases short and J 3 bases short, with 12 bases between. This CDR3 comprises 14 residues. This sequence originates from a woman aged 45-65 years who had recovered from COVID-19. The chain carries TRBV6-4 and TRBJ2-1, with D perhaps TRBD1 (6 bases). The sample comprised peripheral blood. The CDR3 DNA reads TGTGCCAGCAGCCCACAGGGCTTCTACAATGAGCAGTTCTTC. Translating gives CASSPQGFYNEQFF.